Here is one T cell receptor (beta chain) with its context. Its target is unknown. The sample belongs to a study of cytomegalovirus exposure and HLA in healthy donors. Across the whole study: Of 300 to 500 genotyped donors, 70% to 85% clustered with self-reported Caucasian donors.

CDR1 and CDR2 from the germline V gene are SGDLS and YYNGEE. With 3 bases clipped from V and 1 base from J, the junction kept 22 bases outside the gene matches. The length of the CDR3 is 21 residues. Notes on the study in general: Looking again later, the authors saw that most CMV-associated TCR beta chains seemed HLA-restricted.

13 Jbeta primers and 60 Vbeta primers were used for the PCR. The method was immunoSEQ multiplex PCR; TCRdb's version includes in-frame clones alone and lacks a portion of them. The sample carries about 130,000 clones, 60% to 80% recorded once. This TCR was sampled from a young man in good health and CMV-seronegative. Sample: PBMCs. The chain has TRBV9 and TRBJ2-1; 7 bases agree with TRBD1. The CDR3 protein is CASSARLLYFRDSPSYNEQFF. As DNA, the CDR3 is TGTGCCAGCAGCGCCCGATTACTATACTTCCGGGACAGCCCTTCCTACAATGAGCAGTTCTTC.